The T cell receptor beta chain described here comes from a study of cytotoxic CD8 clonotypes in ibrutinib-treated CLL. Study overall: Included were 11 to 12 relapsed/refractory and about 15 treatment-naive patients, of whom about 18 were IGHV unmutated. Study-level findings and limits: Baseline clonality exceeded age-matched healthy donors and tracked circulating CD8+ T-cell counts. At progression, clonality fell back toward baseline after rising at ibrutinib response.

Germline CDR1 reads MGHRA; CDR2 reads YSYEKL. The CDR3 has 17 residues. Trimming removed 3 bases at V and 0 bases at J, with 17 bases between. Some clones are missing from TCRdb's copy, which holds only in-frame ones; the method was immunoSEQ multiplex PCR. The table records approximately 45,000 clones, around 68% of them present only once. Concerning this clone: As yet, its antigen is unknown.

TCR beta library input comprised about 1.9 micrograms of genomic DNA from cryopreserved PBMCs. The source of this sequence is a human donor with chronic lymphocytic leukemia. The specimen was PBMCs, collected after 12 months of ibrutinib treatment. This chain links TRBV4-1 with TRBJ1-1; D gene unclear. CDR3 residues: CASSQPDGTYMNTEAFF. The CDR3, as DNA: TGCGCCAGCAGCCAGCCTGACGGAACCTATATGAACACTGAAGCTTTCTTT.